This is a list of T cell receptor beta chains from one sample in a study of blood T cell repertoires in COVID-19. The table came from immunoSEQ multiplex PCR; TCRdb's copy has only in-frame clones and leaves some out. The sample carries some 130,000 clones, 70% to 80% recorded once. Sequenced: peripheral blood. Every receptor here comes from a man in his sixties who had recovered from COVID-19. Each CDR3 is given without its conserved first and last residue.

>TRBV12-5
ASGSQGATEAF
>TRBV28
ASSLSSKGVSSTDTQY
>TRBV28
ASSYRATYEQY
>TRBV30
AWSTPGEADTEAF
>TRBV7-3
ASSPGEGTEAF
>TRBV7-9
ASSFDSNEKLF
>TRBV7-9
ASSPQAAGATDTQY
>TRBV3-1/TRBV3-2
ASSRGTGGETQY
>TRBV6-6
ASSFLPAGATDTQY
>TRBV25-1
ASSQLTGGGNTIY
>TRBV2
ASSVQGSHTEAF
>TRBV5-4
ASSSGTRGYEQY
>TRBV19
ASSKPGGTEAF
>TRBV5-5
ASERGSGANVLT
>TRBV7-2
ASSLGGPGTGELF
>TRBV7-9
ASSSRGLLTEAF
>TRBV11-2
ASSLGGDQPQH
>TRBV11-2
ASSLGGGNSPLH
>TRBV7-9
ASSPPGGTGELF
>TRBV2
ASSARRDRGWETQY
>TRBV23-1
ASSQGTGAYNEQF
>TRBV2
ASSVRGPNNEQF
>TRBV5-1
ASSLEGARDTQY
>TRBV28
ASSPPGTGRTEAF
>TRBV6-5
ASITGGAGTGELF
>TRBV27
ASSLSPFLAGGGEQF
>TRBV23-1
ASSPHRGCNQPQH
>TRBV5-4
ASSAGTGLYGYT
>TRBV2
ASSFYTGTLQETQY
>TRBV28
ASSPLDYGYT
>TRBV18
ASSRESTDTQY
>TRBV5-6
ASSLGALDGYT